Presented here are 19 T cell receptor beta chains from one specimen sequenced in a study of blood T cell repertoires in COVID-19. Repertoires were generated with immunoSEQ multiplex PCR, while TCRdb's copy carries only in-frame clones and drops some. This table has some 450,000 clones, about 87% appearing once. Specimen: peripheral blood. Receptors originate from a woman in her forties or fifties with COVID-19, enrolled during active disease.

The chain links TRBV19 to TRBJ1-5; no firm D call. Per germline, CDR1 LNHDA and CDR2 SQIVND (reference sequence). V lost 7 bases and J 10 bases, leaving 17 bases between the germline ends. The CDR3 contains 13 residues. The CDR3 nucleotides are TGTGCCAGTACTGAGGTCGTTGGTGATCCCCAGCATTTT. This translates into CASTEVVGDPQHF.

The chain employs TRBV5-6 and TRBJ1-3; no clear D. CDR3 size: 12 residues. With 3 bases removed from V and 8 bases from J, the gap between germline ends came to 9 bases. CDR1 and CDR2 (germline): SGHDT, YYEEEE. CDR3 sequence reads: CASSSRSDTIYF. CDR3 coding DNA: TGTGCCAGCAGCTCCCGGTCCGACACCATATATTTT.

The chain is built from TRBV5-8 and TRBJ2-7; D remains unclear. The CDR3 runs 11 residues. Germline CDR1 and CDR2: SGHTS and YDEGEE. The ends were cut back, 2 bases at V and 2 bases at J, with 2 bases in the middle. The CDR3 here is CASSFAYEQYF. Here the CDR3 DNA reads TGTGCCAGCAGCTTCGCCTACGAGCAGTACTTC.

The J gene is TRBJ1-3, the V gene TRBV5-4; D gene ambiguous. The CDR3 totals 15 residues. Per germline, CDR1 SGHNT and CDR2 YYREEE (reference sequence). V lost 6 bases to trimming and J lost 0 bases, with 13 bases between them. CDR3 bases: TGTGCCAGCACCCAGTTTGGAGTCTCTGGAAACACCATATATTTT. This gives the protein CASTQFGVSGNTIYF.

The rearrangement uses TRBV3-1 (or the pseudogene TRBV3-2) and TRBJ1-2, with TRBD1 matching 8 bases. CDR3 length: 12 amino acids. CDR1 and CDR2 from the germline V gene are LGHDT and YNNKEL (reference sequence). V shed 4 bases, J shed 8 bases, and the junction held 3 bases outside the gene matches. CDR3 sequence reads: CASSPDRDGYTF. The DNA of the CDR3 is TGTGCCAGCAGCCCGGACAGGGACGGCTACACCTTC.

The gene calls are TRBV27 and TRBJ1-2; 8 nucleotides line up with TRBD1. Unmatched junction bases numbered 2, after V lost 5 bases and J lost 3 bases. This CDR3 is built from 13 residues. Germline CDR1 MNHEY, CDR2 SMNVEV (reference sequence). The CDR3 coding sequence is TGTGCCAGCAGTCAGGACAGGGACTATGGCTACACCTTC. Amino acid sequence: CASSQDRDYGYTF.

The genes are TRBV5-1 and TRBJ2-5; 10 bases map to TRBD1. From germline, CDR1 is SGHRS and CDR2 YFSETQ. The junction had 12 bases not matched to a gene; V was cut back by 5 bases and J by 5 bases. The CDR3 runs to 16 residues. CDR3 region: CASSSRQGAQDETQYF. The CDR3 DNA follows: TGCGCCAGCAGTTCCCGACAGGGGGCGCAGGATGAGACCCAGTACTTC.

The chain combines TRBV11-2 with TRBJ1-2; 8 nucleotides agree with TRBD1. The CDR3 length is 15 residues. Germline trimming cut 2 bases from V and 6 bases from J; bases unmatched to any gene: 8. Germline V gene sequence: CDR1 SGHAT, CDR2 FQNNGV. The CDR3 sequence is CASSLLPGGANGYTF. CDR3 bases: TGTGCCAGCAGCTTATTACCAGGGGGCGCAAATGGCTACACCTTC.

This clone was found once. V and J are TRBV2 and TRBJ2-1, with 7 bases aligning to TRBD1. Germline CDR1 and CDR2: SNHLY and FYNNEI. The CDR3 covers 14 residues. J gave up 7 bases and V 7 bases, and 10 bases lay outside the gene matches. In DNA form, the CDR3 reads TGTGCCAGCATACGGGGACAGCCATTTAATGAGCAGTTCTTC. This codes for CASIRGQPFNEQFF.

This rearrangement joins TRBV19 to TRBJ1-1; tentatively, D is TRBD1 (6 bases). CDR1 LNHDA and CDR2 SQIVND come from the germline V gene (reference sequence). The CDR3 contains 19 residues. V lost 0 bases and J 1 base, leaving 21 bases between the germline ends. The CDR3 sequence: CASSIDLYGAGVENTEAFF. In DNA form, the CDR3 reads TGTGCCAGTAGTATAGATCTATACGGGGCAGGGGTTGAGAACACTGAAGCTTTCTTT.

The CDR3 region has the DNA TGTGCCAGTAGTCTCCTTACAGGGGACTACGAGCAGTACTTC. This gives the protein CASSLLTGDYEQYF. The rearrangement links TRBV19 to TRBJ2-7, with TRBD1 matching over 7 bases. V shed 5 bases and J 3 bases; nucleotides not matched to a gene: 7. Per germline, CDR1 LNHDA and CDR2 SQIVND (reference sequence). The CDR3 contains 14 residues.

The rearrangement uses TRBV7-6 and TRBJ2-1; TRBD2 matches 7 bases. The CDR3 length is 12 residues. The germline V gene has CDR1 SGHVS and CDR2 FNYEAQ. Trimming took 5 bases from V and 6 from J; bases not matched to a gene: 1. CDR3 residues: CASSPGGNEQFF. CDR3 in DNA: TGTGCCAGCAGCCCGGGGGGCAATGAGCAGTTCTTC.

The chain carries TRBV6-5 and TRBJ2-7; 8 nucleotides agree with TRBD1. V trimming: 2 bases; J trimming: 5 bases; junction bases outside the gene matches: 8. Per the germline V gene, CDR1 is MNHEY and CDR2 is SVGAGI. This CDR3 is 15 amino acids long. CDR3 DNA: TGTGCCAGCAGTTACGGGCGCAGGGGGCGCGACGAGCAGTACTTC. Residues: CASSYGRRGRDEQYF.

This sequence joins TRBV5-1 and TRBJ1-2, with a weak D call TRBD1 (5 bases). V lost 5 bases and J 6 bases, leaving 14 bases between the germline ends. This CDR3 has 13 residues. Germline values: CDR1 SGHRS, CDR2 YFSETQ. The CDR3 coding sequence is TGCGCCAGCAGGGAGGGACGGACGAATGGCTACACCTTC. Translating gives CASREGRTNGYTF.

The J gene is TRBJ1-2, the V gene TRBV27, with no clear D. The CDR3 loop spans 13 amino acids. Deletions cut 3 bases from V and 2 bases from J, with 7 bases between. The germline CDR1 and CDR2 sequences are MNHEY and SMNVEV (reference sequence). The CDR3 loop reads CASSFAGNYGYTF. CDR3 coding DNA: TGTGCCAGCAGTTTCGCGGGGAACTATGGCTACACCTTC.

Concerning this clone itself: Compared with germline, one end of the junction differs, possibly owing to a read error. CDR3 DNA sequence: TGCGCCAGCTCCCGGGGGGTTTCTAGCATAGATACGCAGTATTTT. This sequence encodes CASSRGVSSIDTQYF. The chain combines TRBV10-1 with TRBJ2-3; 7 bases are a match to TRBD2. CDR3 length: 15 amino acids. Germline CDR1 and CDR2: WNHNN and SYGVQD (reference sequence).

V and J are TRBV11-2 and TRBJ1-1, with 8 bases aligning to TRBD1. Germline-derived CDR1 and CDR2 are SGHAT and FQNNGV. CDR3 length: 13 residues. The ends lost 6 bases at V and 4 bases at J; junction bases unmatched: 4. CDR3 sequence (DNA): TGTGCCAGCAGACCAACAGGGGGCACTGAAGCTTTCTTT. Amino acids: CASRPTGGTEAFF.

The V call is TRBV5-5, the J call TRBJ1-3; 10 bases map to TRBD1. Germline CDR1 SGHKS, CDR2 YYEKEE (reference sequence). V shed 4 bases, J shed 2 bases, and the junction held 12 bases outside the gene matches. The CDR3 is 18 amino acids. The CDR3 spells CASSLFLPGQGTGNTIYF. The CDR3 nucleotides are TGTGCCAGCAGCCTATTTTTACCGGGACAGGGGACTGGAAACACCATATATTTT.

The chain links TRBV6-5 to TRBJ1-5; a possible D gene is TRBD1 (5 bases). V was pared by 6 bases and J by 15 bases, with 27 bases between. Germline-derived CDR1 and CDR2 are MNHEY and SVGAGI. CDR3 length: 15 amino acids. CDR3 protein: CASSPASGVLGDAHF. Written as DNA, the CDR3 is TGTGCCAGCAGCCCAGCCTCGGGAGTACTTGGGGACGCGCATTTT.